Each of the 13 T cell receptor beta chains below was sequenced from the same sample in a study of cytomegalovirus exposure and HLA in healthy donors. The study ran its PCR with 60 Vbeta and 13 Jbeta primers. Here immunoSEQ multiplex PCR was the method, and the copy in TCRdb shows in-frame clones only, minus some. The sample consists of about 190,000 clones, around 75% of them appearing once. Specimen: PBMCs. These receptors were obtained from a woman younger than 45 in good health and CMV-seropositive.

V usage is TRBV10-1 and J usage is TRBJ1-6; TRBD1 matches at 9 bases. This CDR3 region has 15 residues. Germline assignment: CDR1 WNHNN and CDR2 SYGVQD (reference sequence). V lost 3 bases and J lost 7; bases outside the gene matches: 4. The CDR3 loop reads CASSEWTGENSPLHF. The CDR3 region has the DNA TGCGCCAGCAGTGAATGGACAGGGGAGAATTCACCCCTCCACTTT.

This clone was counted a single time. The chain employs TRBV9 and TRBJ1-4; TRBD1 agrees at 7 bases. Germline trimming cut 0 bases from V and 4 bases from J; bases unmatched to any gene: 3. The CDR3 has 15 residues. The germline CDR1 and CDR2 sequences are SGDLS and YYNGEE. The CDR3 reads CASSVGGQSNEKLFF. CDR3 coding DNA: TGTGCCAGCAGCGTAGGGGGACAGAGTAATGAAAAACTGTTTTTT. Full variable domain (rest looked up from reference TRBV9 and TRBJ1-4): DSGVTQTPKHLITATGQRVTLRCSPRSGDLSVYWYQQSLDQGLQFLIQYYNGEERAKGNILERFSAQQFPDLHSELNLSSLELGDSALYFCASSVGGQSNEKLFFGSGTQLSVL.

The chain combines TRBV13 with TRBJ2-7; 9 positions agree with TRBD1. V lost 2 bases and J lost 5; bases outside the gene matches: 7. This CDR3 comprises 15 residues. Germline V gene lookup returns CDR1 PRHDT and CDR2 FYEKMQ (reference sequence). The CDR3 nucleotides are TGTGCCAGCAGCTTAAGCGGGACAGGGAATGACGAGCAGTACTTC. It specifies CASSLSGTGNDEQYF.

Points on this clone: Within the sample, other DNA sequences also encode this same CDR3. The gene calls are TRBV27 and TRBJ2-7; possibly TRBD1 for D (6 bases). The germline gives CDR1 MNHEY, CDR2 SMNVEV (reference sequence). This CDR3 is built from 13 residues. Trimming pared 6 bases from V and 4 bases from J, leaving 13 bases between. The CDR3 region is CASSLSRGYEQYF. DNA of the CDR3: TGTGCCAGCAGCTTGTCTAGGGGGTACGAGCAGTACTTC.

This clone was seen more than once but under ten times. J is TRBJ1-1 and V is TRBV28, with no clear D. The CDR3 sequence is 14 residues long. CDR1 and CDR2 from the germline V gene are MDHEN and SYDVKM. Between the trimmed V and J ends, which lost 6 bases and 7 bases, there was a span of 18 bases. For the CDR3, the DNA is TGTGCCAGCAGCCCGGGTCCCTCGAACGGTGAAGCTTTCTTT. Protein: CASSPGPSNGEAFF.

This chain joins TRBV28 and TRBJ1-5; TRBD1 matches 8 bases. The CDR3 has 14 residues. J was trimmed by 6 bases and V by 8 bases; bases with no gene match: 9. Germline CDR1 and CDR2: MDHEN and SYDVKM. Here the CDR3 reads CASRGTGVGQPQHF. CDR3 nucleotide sequence: TGTGCCAGCCGCGGGACAGGCGTCGGTCAGCCCCAGCATTTT.

The chain links TRBV11-3 to TRBJ2-1, with 10 bases matching TRBD2. The CDR3 extends over 16 amino acids. After removal of 1 base from V and 7 bases from J, the junction contained 7 bases not matched to a gene. The germline V gene encodes CDR1 SGHNT and CDR2 YENEEA. The CDR3 spells CASSLGSGRAQNEQFF. The DNA for the CDR3 is TGTGCCAGCAGCTTAGGCAGCGGGAGGGCCCAGAATGAGCAGTTCTTC. The whole variable domain, filled in from reference TRBV11-3 and TRBJ2-1, reads EAGVVQSPRYKIIEKKQPVAFWCNPISGHNTLYWYLQNLGQGPELLIRYENEEAVDDSQLPKDRFSAERLKGVDSTLKIQPAELGDSAVYLCASSLGSGRAQNEQFFGPGTRLTVL.

The rearrangement uses TRBV10-1 and TRBJ2-1, with 8 bases aligning to TRBD1. Germline values: CDR1 WNHNN, CDR2 SYGVQD (reference sequence). V shed 1 base and J 0 bases; nucleotides not matched to a gene: 2. The CDR3 spans 16 residues. The CDR3 region is CASSEFQGASYNEQFF. The CDR3 nucleotides read TGCGCCAGCAGTGAGTTTCAGGGGGCCTCCTACAATGAGCAGTTCTTC.

The chain combines TRBV27 with TRBJ1-2; TRBD1 agrees at 9 bases. CDR1 is MNHEY, CDR2 SMNVEV, per germline (reference sequence). The V gene end was trimmed by 2 bases and the J gene end by 4 bases; junction bases not matched to a gene: 23. CDR3 length: 21 residues. The CDR3 region is CASSLLIIGRDRAFEIYGYTF. The CDR3 nucleotides are TGTGCCAGCAGTTTACTTATAATCGGGCGGGACAGGGCGTTCGAGATCTATGGCTACACCTTC.

The CDR3 bases are TGTGCCAGTAGTCCCCGTTTGGGAGGCGAGCAGTACTTC. Its protein is CASSPRLGGEQYF. The chain combines TRBV19 with TRBJ2-7; D is possibly TRBD2 (6 bases). Germline CDR1 is LNHDA and CDR2 is SQIVND (reference sequence). The CDR3 sequence is 13 residues long. Trimming cost V 5 bases and J 6 bases, with 14 bases left between them. Full variable domain (rest looked up from reference TRBV19 and TRBJ2-7): DGGITQSPKYLFRKEGQNVTLSCEQNLNHDAMYWYRQDPGQGLRLIYYSQIVNDFQKGDIAEGYSVSREKKESFPLTVTSAQKNPTAFYLCASSPRLGGEQYFGPGTRLTVT.

The gene calls are TRBV21-1 and TRBJ2-3; TRBD1 is the table's D call, not checked against the DNA. TRBV21-1 is a pseudogene segment. The CDR3 extends over 16 amino acids. The CDR3 bases are TGTGCCAGCAGCACGGGACAAAGGGTGAGCACAGATACGCAGTATTTT. Encoded protein: CASSTGQRVSTDTQYF.

The chain uses TRBV7-9 and TRBJ1-1; D is uncertain. The CDR3 length is 11 residues. Per germline, CDR1 SEHNR and CDR2 FQNEAQ (reference sequence). Trimming shortened V by 3 bases and J by 4 bases, and 3 bases separated the two germline ends. The CDR3 DNA reads TGTGCCAGCAGCTTCGGCACTGAAGCTTTCTTT. This sequence encodes CASSFGTEAFF.

The chain recombines TRBV2 with TRBJ1-2; D is uncertain. CDR3 length: 16 amino acids. Germline-derived CDR1 and CDR2 are SNHLY and FYNNEI. Trimming left V 6 bases short and J 0 bases short, with 17 bases between. The CDR3 coding sequence is TGTGCCAGCAGGGCTGGTCTCCTGAATACTAACTATGGCTACACCTTC. This encodes CASRAGLLNTNYGYTF.